The 23 T cell receptor beta chains in this list originate from one sample, sequenced in a study of cytomegalovirus exposure and HLA in healthy donors. The PCR made use of 60 Vbeta and 13 Jbeta primers. Clones were read by immunoSEQ multiplex PCR, and TCRdb kept only the in-frame ones, dropping some. The sample has 130,000 or so clones, about 80% seen once. Sample: PBMCs. The receptor set was obtained from a young woman in good health and CMV-seronegative.

The genes are TRBV5-5 and TRBJ2-3; weak D call: TRBD2 (6 bases). Germline V gene data show CDR1 as SGHKS and CDR2 as YYEKEE (reference sequence). The CDR3 runs to 16 residues. V was pared by 4 bases and J by 8 bases, with 23 bases between. Here the CDR3 DNA reads TGTGCCAGCAGCGCAACCGGGACTCGAGTCTGGGGTACGCAGTATTTT. Its translation is CASSATGTRVWGTQYF.

The V gene is TRBV5-1, the J gene TRBJ1-2; D gene unclear. CDR1 and CDR2 from the germline V gene are SGHRS and YFSETQ. This CDR3 region has 14 residues. Trimming removed 4 bases from V and 4 bases from J, with 14 bases in between. The CDR3 loop is CASSPDRVSYGYTF. The DNA for the CDR3 is TGCGCCAGCAGCCCCGACCGGGTCAGCTATGGCTACACCTTC. Based on the CDR3 plus reference TRBV5-1 and TRBJ1-2, the full variable domain is KAGVTQTPRYLIKTRGQQVTLSCSPISGHRSVSWYQQTPGQGLQFLFEYFSETQRNKGNFPGRFSGRQFSNSRSEMNVSTLELGDSALYLCASSPDRVSYGYTFGSGTRLTVV.

This chain links TRBV5-8 with TRBJ1-3; the D is unclear. CDR3 length: 13 amino acids. From germline, CDR1 is SGHTS and CDR2 YDEGEE. With 0 bases removed from V and 4 bases from J, the gap between germline ends came to 5 bases. CDR3: CASSLGAGNTIYF. CDR3 bases: TGTGCCAGCAGCTTGGGTGCGGGAAACACCATATATTTT.

CDR3 coding DNA: TGTGCCAGCAACTTGGCGGGTTCAGATACGCAGTATTTT. This codes for CASNLAGSDTQYF. The gene calls are TRBV2 and TRBJ2-3, with a possible D match to TRBD2 (5 bases). This CDR3 is 13 amino acids long. In germline, CDR1 is SNHLY, CDR2 FYNNEI. The germline V and J ends were trimmed by 7 bases and 4 bases, with 12 bases remaining between them.

This CDR3 reads CASSFRDSNEQFF. The CDR3 DNA follows: TGTGCCAGCAGCTTCCGGGACAGCAATGAGCAGTTCTTC. This chain joins TRBV13 and TRBJ2-1; TRBD1 aligns across 7 bases. Losses at the gene ends were 3 bases for V and 6 bases for J; bases not matched to a gene: 2. This CDR3 is 13 amino acids long. Germline loops: CDR1 PRHDT, CDR2 FYEKMQ (reference sequence). The variable domain in full, with the rest retrieved from reference TRBV13 and TRBJ2-1, is AAGVIQSPRHLIKEKRETATLKCYPIPRHDTVYWYQQGPGQDPQFLISFYEKMQSDKGSIPDRFSAQQFSDYHSELNMSSLELGDSALYFCASSFRDSNEQFFGPGTRLTVL.

The rearrangement uses TRBV5-1 and TRBJ2-2; TRBD1 matches at 9 bases. Germline V gene sequence: CDR1 SGHRS, CDR2 YFSETQ. The trim removed 6 bases at V and 4 bases at J, leaving 10 bases unmatched. CDR3 size: 16 residues. In DNA form, the CDR3 reads TGCGCCAGCACCTCCGGTCGGACAGGGGTCACCGGGGAGCTGTTTTTT. Amino acids: CASTSGRTGVTGELFF.

The gene calls are TRBV10-2 and TRBJ2-7, with D possibly matching TRBD1 (5 bases). The CDR3 is 14 amino acids. CDR1 and CDR2 (germline): WSHSY, SAAADI. Between the trimmed V and J ends, which lost 6 bases and 2 bases, there was a span of 14 bases. The CDR3 coding sequence is TGCGCCAGCAGGGAGCGACAGTTCGCCTACGAGCAGTACTTC. Translating gives CASRERQFAYEQYF.

The rearrangement links TRBV5-6 to TRBJ2-1, with TRBD2 as a possible D gene (6 bases). V gave up 3 bases and J gave up 7 bases, with 14 bases separating them. CDR1 is SGHDT, CDR2 YYEEEE, per germline. CDR3 size: 14 residues. This CDR3 is CASSSVGGGNEQFF. The CDR3 nucleotides read TGTGCCAGCAGCTCGGTGGGGGGAGGTAATGAGCAGTTCTTC.

A few counts support this clone. This chain links TRBV4-1 with TRBJ2-7, with D hard to call. Germline values: CDR1 MGHRA, CDR2 YSYEKL. The CDR3 covers 13 residues. Trimming took 3 bases from V and 6 from J, leaving 12 bases between them. The DNA for the CDR3 is TGCGCCAGCAGCCAGGTTACCGGTTCCGAGCAGTACTTC. Residues: CASSQVTGSEQYF.

The chain employs TRBV27 and TRBJ1-3; D is possibly TRBD1 (6 bases). The V end lost 2 bases, the J end lost 3 bases, and 8 bases lay between the germline ends. The CDR3 contains 14 residues. Germline V CDR1 and CDR2: MNHEY, SMNVEV (reference sequence). Here the CDR3 DNA reads TGTGCCAGCAGTTTAGGGGGACATGGAAACACCATATATTTT. It is translated as CASSLGGHGNTIYF.

The genes are TRBV6-5 and TRBJ2-7; 7 bases fit TRBD2. Trimming cost V 0 bases and J 0 bases; bases outside gene matches: 5. Per the germline V gene, CDR1 is MNHEY and CDR2 is SVGAGI. The CDR3 consists of 16 residues. The chain's CDR3 is CASSYSSGESSYEQYF. CDR3 bases: TGTGCCAGCAGTTACTCCAGCGGGGAAAGCTCCTACGAGCAGTACTTC.

The V and J genes are TRBV4-1 and TRBJ2-5; 7 positions match TRBD1. This CDR3 region has 15 residues. Germline values: CDR1 MGHRA, CDR2 YSYEKL. The J segment lost 1 base and the V segment lost 0 bases, leaving 2 bases of the junction unmatched. CDR3 residues: CASSQDHRGQETQYF. In nucleotides, the CDR3 is TGCGCCAGCAGCCAAGATCACAGGGGCCAAGAGACCCAGTACTTC.

This clone occurred once. A junction boundary mismatches the germline segment, possibly from a read error. V usage is TRBV5-1 and J usage is TRBJ1-6; D is undetermined. The CDR3 is 13 amino acids. CDR1 and CDR2 from the germline V gene are SGHRS and YFSETQ. The CDR3 spells CASSLGPYSPPHF. The CDR3 DNA reads as TGCGCCAGCAGCTTGGGGCCGTATTCACCCCCCCACTTT.

The chain combines TRBV15 with TRBJ2-2, with D maybe TRBD2 (5 bases). Germline CDR1 is LNHNV and CDR2 is YYDKDF (reference sequence). The CDR3 sequence is 11 residues long. Trimming shortened V by 7 bases and J by 8 bases, and 8 bases separated the two germline ends. Here the CDR3 DNA reads TGTGCCACCACGTCGGGAGGGGAGCTGTTTTTT. It encodes CATTSGGELFF.

CDR3 sequence reads: CASSLEGTGEEKLFF. The CDR3 DNA reads as TGCGCCAGCAGCTTGGAAGGGACAGGGGAAGAAAAACTGTTTTTT. This chain uses TRBV5-1 with TRBJ1-4; TRBD1 matches 10 bases. The CDR3 consists of 15 residues. V shed 0 bases and J 8 bases; nucleotides not matched to a gene: 4. Germline loops: CDR1 SGHRS, CDR2 YFSETQ.

The chain links TRBV6-1 to TRBJ2-1, with 11 bases identical to TRBD2. Germline loops: CDR1 MNHNS, CDR2 SASEGT. With 8 bases clipped from V and 15 bases from J, the junction kept 9 bases outside the gene matches. The CDR3 contains 12 residues. CDR3 region: CASRPLAGVPFF. The CDR3 DNA follows: TGTGCCAGCCGTCCACTAGCGGGAGTTCCGTTCTTC.

The chain links TRBV4-2 to TRBJ2-1; D might be TRBD1 (6 bases). CDR3 length equals 17 residues. Germline loops: CDR1 LGHNA, CDR2 YNFKEQ. Between the trimmed V and J ends, which lost 0 bases and 8 bases, there was a span of 20 bases. CDR3 coding DNA: TGTGCCAGCAGCCAAGATCCCAGGGGAAGGGGCGGGTATGAGCAGTTCTTC. Encoded protein: CASSQDPRGRGGYEQFF.

The rearrangement links TRBV10-3 to TRBJ1-5; 7 bases agree with TRBD1. J was trimmed by 3 bases and V by 4 bases; bases with no gene match: 3. In germline, CDR1 is ENHRY, CDR2 SYGVKD. CDR3 length: 14 amino acids. Here the CDR3 DNA reads TGTGCCATCAGTGGACAGGGCGCCAATCAGCCCCAGCATTTT. It yields the protein CAISGQGANQPQHF.

V is TRBV5-1 and J is TRBJ1-1, with a tentative D call TRBD1 (5 bases). V was clipped by 2 bases and J by 5 bases, with 13 bases between them. The CDR3 contains 14 residues. Germline values: CDR1 SGHRS, CDR2 YFSETQ. Here the CDR3 reads CASSFSPGGTEAFF. In DNA form, the CDR3 reads TGCGCCAGCAGCTTCTCTCCGGGGGGGACTGAAGCTTTCTTT.

The chain uses TRBV15 and TRBJ2-1; TRBD1 is a possible D gene (6 bases). CDR3 size: 18 residues. V was trimmed by 0 bases and J by 10 bases, leaving 25 bases between them. The germline V gene encodes CDR1 LNHNV and CDR2 YYDKDF (reference sequence). In nucleotides, the CDR3 is TGTGCCACCAGCAGAGATAAAGGAACAGGGCGTTCGGCGAGGGAGCAGTTCTTC. Translated: CATSRDKGTGRSAREQFF.

This CDR3 is CASSLLVNEQYF. The CDR3 region has the DNA TGTGCCAGCAGCTTACTTGTCAACGAGCAGTACTTC. The V and J genes are TRBV5-5 and TRBJ2-7; D is uncertain. From germline, CDR1 is SGHKS and CDR2 YYEKEE (reference sequence). CDR3 length: 12 residues. V lost 2 bases and J 5 bases, leaving 8 bases between the germline ends. The full variable domain, completed using reference TRBV5-5 and TRBJ2-7, is DAGVTQSPTHLIKTRGQQVTLRCSPISGHKSVSWYQQVLGQGPQFIFQYYEKEERGRGNFPDRFSARQFPNYSSELNVNALLLGDSALYLCASSLLVNEQYFGPGTRLTVT.

J is TRBJ1-1 and V is TRBV7-9, with no clear D. Trimming took off 5 bases at V and 5 bases at J, with 12 bases between the two ends. Germline CDR1 is SEHNR and CDR2 is FQNEAQ (reference sequence). This CDR3 has 13 residues. The CDR3 loop is CASSATRGTEAFF. The DNA for the CDR3 is TGTGCCAGCAGCGCGACTCGGGGTACTGAAGCTTTCTTT.

The rearrangement links TRBV19 to TRBJ1-5, with TRBD1 matching 11 bases. J gave up 7 bases and V 5 bases, and 13 bases lay outside the gene matches. This CDR3 region has 17 residues. The germline V gene has CDR1 LNHDA and CDR2 SQIVND (reference sequence). CDR3 bases: TGTGCCAGTAGTCATCGGACAGGGGGCCCGCCGGGGCAGCCCCAGCATTTT. It yields the protein CASSHRTGGPPGQPQHF.